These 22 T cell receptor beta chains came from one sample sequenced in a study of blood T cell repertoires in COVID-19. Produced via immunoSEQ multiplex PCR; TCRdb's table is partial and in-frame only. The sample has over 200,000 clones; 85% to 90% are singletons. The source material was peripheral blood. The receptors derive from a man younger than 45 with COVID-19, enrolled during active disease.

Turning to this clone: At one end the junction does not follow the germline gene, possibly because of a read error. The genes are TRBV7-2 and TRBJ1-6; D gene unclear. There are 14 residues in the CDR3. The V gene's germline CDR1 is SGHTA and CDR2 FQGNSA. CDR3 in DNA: TGTGCCAGCAGTTTAGGACGGGTTAATTCACCCCTCCACTTT. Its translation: CASSLGRVNSPLHF.

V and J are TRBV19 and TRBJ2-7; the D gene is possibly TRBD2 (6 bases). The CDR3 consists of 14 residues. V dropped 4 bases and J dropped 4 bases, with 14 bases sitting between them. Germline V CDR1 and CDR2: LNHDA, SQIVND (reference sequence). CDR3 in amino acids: CASSKVAADYEQYF. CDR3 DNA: TGTGCCAGTAGTAAAGTAGCGGCGGATTACGAGCAGTACTTC.

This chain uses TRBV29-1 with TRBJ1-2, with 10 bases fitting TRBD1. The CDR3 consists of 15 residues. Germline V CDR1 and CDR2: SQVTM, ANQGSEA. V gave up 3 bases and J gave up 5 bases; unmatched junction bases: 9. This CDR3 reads CSVDSLGQGPYGYTF. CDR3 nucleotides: TGCAGCGTTGACTCTTTGGGACAGGGGCCGTATGGCTACACCTTC.

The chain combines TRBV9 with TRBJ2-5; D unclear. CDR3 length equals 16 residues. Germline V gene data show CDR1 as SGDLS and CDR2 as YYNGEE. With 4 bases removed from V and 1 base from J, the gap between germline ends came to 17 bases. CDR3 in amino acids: CASSLGSSRSQETQYF. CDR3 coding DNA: TGTGCCAGCAGCTTAGGGTCCTCGAGGTCCCAAGAGACCCAGTACTTC. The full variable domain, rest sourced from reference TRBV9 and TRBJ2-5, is DSGVTQTPKHLITATGQRVTLRCSPRSGDLSVYWYQQSLDQGLQFLIQYYNGEERAKGNILERFSAQQFPDLHSELNLSSLELGDSALYFCASSLGSSRSQETQYFGPGTRLLVL.

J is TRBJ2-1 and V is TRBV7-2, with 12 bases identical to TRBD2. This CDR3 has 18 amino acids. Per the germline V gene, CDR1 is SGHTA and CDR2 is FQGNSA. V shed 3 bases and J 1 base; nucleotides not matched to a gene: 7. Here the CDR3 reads CASSFPTSGSRSYNEQFF. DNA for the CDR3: TGTGCCAGCAGCTTCCCGACTAGCGGGAGCCGATCCTACAATGAGCAGTTCTTC.

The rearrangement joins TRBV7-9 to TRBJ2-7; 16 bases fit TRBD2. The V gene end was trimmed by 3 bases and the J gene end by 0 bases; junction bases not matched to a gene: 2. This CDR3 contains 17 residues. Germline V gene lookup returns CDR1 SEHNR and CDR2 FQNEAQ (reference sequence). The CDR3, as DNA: TGTGCCAGCAGCTTGGGGACTAGCGGGAGGGCCTCCTACGAGCAGTACTTC. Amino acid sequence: CASSLGTSGRASYEQYF.

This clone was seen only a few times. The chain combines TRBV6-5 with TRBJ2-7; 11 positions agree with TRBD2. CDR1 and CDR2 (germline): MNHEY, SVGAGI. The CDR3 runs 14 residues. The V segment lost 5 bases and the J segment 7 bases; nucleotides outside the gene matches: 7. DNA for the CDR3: TGTGCCAGCAGTCTACTAGCGGGAGCCTTAGAGCAGTACTTC. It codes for CASSLLAGALEQYF.

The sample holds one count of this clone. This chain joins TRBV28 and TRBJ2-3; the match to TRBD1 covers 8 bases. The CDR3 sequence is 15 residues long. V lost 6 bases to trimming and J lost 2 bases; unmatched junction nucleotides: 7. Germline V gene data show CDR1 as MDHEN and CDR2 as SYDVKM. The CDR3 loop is CASSGQGANTDTQYF. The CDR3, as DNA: TGTGCCAGCAGCGGGCAGGGGGCGAACACAGATACGCAGTATTTT.

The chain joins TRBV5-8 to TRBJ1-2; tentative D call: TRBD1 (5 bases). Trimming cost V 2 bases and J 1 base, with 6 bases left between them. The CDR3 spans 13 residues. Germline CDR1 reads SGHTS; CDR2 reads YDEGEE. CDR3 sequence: CASSLDSNYGYTF. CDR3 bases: TGTGCCAGCAGCTTAGACAGTAACTATGGCTACACCTTC.

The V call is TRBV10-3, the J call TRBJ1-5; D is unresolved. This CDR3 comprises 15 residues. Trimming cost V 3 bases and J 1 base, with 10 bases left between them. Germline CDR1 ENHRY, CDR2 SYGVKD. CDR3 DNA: TGTGCCATCAGTGATCTGGCCAGAAGCAATCAGCCCCAGCATTTT. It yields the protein CAISDLARSNQPQHF.

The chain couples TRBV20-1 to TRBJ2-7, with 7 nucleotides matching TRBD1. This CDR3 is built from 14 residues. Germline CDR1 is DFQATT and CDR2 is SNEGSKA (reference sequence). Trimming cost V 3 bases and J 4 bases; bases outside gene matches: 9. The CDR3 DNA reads TGCAGTGCTAGTCTCCCCGACAGGGAGTACGAGCAGTACTTC. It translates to CSASLPDREYEQYF.

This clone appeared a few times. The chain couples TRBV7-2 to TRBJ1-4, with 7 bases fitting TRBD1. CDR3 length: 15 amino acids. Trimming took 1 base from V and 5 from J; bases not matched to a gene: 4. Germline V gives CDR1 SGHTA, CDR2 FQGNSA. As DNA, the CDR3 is TGTGCCAGCAGCTTAGGGGGGACAGAGAATGAAAAACTGTTTTTT. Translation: CASSLGGTENEKLFF.

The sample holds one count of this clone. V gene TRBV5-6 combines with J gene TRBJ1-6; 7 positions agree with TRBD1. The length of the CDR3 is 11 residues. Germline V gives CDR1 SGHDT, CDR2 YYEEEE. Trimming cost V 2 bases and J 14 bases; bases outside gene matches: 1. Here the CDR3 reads CASSLQGTLHF. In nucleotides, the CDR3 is TGTGCCAGCAGCTTACAGGGGACCCTCCACTTT.

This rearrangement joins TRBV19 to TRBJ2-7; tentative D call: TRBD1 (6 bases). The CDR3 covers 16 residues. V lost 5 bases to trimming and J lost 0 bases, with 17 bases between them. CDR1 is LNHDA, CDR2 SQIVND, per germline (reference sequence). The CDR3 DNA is TGTGCCAGTAGTCGGTCCGGGACACCCAGCTCCTACGAGCAGTACTTC. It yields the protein CASSRSGTPSSYEQYF.

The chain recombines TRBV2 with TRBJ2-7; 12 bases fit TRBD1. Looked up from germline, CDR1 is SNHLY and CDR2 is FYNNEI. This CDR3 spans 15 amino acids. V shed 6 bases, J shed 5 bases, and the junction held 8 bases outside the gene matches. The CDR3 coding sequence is TGTGCCAGCAGGGGGGGACAGGGGGCTTCCCACGAGCAGTACTTC. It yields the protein CASRGGQGASHEQYF.

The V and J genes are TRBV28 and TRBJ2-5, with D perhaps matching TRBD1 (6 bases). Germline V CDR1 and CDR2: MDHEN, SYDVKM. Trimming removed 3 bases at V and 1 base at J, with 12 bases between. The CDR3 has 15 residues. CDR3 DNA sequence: TGTGCCAGCAGTTTCTCGGGACACCGCCAAGAGACCCAGTACTTC. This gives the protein CASSFSGHRQETQYF.

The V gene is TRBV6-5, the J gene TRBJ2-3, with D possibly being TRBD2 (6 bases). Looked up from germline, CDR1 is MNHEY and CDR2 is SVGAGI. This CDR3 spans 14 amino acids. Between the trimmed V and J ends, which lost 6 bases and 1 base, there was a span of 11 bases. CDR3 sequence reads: CASRSGPGTDTQYF. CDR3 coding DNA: TGTGCCAGCAGGAGCGGGCCTGGCACAGATACGCAGTATTTT.

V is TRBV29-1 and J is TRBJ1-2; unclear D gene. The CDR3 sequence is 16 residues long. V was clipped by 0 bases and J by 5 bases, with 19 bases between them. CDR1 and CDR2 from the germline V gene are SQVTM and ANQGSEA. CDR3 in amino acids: CSVEDWTGSGGYGYTF. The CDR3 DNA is TGCAGCGTTGAAGATTGGACTGGTAGTGGTGGGTATGGCTACACCTTC.

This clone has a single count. Here the CDR3 DNA reads TGTGCCAGCAGCCCGAGCGGGAGCAGGGGCTACGAGCAGTACTTC. It specifies CASSPSGSRGYEQYF. The V and J genes are TRBV7-9 and TRBJ2-7, with 8 bases matching TRBD2. Losses at the gene ends were 5 bases for V and 3 bases for J; bases not matched to a gene: 9. The CDR3 has 15 amino acids. The germline CDR1 and CDR2 sequences are SEHNR and FQNEAQ (reference sequence). Together with reference TRBV7-9 and TRBJ2-7, the CDR3 gives the full variable domain: DTGVSQNPRHKITKRGQNVTFRCDPISEHNRLYWYRQTLGQGPEFLTYFQNEAQLEKSRLLSDRFSAERPKGSFSTLEIQRTEQGDSAMYLCASSPSGSRGYEQYFGPGTRLTVT.

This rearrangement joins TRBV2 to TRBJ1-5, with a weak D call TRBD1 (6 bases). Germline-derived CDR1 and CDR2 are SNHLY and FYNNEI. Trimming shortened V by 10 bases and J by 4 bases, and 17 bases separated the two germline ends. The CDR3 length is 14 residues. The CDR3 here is CATMTLQGNQPQHF. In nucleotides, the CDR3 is TGTGCCACCATGACCCTACAGGGAAATCAGCCCCAGCATTTT. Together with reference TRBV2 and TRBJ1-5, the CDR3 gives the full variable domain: EPEVTQTPSHQVTQMGQEVILRCVPISNHLYFYWYRQILGQKVEFLVSFYNNEISEKSEIFDDQFSVERPDGSNFTLKIRSTKLEDSAMYFCATMTLQGNQPQHFGDGTRLSIL.

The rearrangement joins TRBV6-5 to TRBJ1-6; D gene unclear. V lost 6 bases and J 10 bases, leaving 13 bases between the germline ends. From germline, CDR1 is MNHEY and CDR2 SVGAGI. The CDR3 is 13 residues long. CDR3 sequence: CASRRQEGSPLHF. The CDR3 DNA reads TGTGCCAGCAGACGACAAGAGGGATCACCCCTCCACTTT.

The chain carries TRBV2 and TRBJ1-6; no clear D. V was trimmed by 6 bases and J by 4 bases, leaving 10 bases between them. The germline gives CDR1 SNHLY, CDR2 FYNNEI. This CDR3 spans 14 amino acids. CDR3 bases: TGTGCCAGCAGCGCGTTCGATTATAATTCACCCCTCCACTTT. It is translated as CASSAFDYNSPLHF. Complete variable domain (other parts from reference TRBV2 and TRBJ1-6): EPEVTQTPSHQVTQMGQEVILRCVPISNHLYFYWYRQILGQKVEFLVSFYNNEISEKSEIFDDQFSVERPDGSNFTLKIRSTKLEDSAMYFCASSAFDYNSPLHFGNGTRLTVT.